Included here is one T cell receptor beta chain sequence, with context. What it recognizes is unknown. These data come from a study of cytomegalovirus exposure and HLA in healthy donors. Whole-study findings and limits: A link between a missense DCLRE1C variant and TCR beta V- and J-gene trimming emerged from a later analysis. Reports state that TCR beta sequences accurately predicted most subjects' HLA-A and HLA-B alleles. Most TCR beta V segments were productive about 90% or about 30% of the time in an earlier analysis.

The study ran its PCR with 60 Vbeta and 13 Jbeta primers. The repertoire was sequenced with immunoSEQ multiplex PCR; TCRdb's copy has only in-frame clones and lacks some. The sample holds fewer than 100,000 clones, around 80% seen once. Germline assignment: CDR1 SNHLY and CDR2 FYNNEI. CDR3 length: 14 residues. With V trimmed by 6 bases and J by 5 bases, 9 bases remained unmatched. The sequencing input was PBMCs. The receptor comes from a man in his 60s in good health and CMV-seropositive. The chain uses TRBV2 and TRBJ2-5; 7 bases are shared with TRBD1. This chain's CDR3 is CASRVDRVGETQYF. The CDR3 bases are TGTGCCAGCAGAGTAGACAGGGTGGGGGAGACCCAGTACTTC.